This entry describes one T cell receptor (beta chain). Its antigen remains unidentified. Base-call qualities are not available, and no considerably larger clone is one nucleotide away. The data belong to a study of shared clonotypes between healthy human individuals (dated by TCRdb to the early 2020s). For the study in its entirety: Three men and two women, aged 18 to 49 years, made up the cohort. Each donor's leukapheresis produced roughly between about 0.9 and 9.5 billion PBMCs. Per donor, three plates each were used for CD4 naive and CD4 memory, two for CD8 naive, and one for CD8 memory. To estimate repertoire size and how much clonotype sharing occurs between individuals, the study deeply sequenced the blood TCR repertoires of five healthy adults. Different laboratories and diverse techniques were used to prepare libraries and sequence TCR repertoires, to increase sequencing depth and limit assay-specific biases.

Healthy HIV-negative adults with no recently reported acute infections or vaccinations were included as donors. Every donor was a Caucasian adult residing in Nashville, Tennessee, USA. CD4+ T cells were enriched through magnetic negative selection, after which naive cells were positively selected on CD45RA and the remaining negative fraction served as the memory subset. After blood collection by leukapheresis, PBMCs were isolated using Ficoll-Histopaque density gradient centrifugation and then cryopreserved in the vapor phase of liquid nitrogen. Purity and quantity of every magnetically sorted T cell population were checked by analytical flow cytometry. Each sorted fraction had its genomic DNA isolated and then quantified by UV absorbance on a Nanodrop 2000c. TCR CDR3 regions were amplified from genomic DNA by multiplex PCR using the deep immunoSEQ assay. For each cell subset, the extracted genomic DNA was distributed evenly across all wells of several immunoSEQ 96-well plates, and each plate served as one replicate. Each replicate PCR for sorted subsets received roughly 0.2 ug genomic DNA, equal to roughly 30,000 T cell genomes. Purified libraries were quantified with a Qubit 3.0 fluorometer, sized on a Bioanalyzer 2100, and re-quantified with the KAPA Library Quantification kit. Every immunoSEQ 96-well plate was sequenced on a separate single-read 150-cycle Illumina NextSeq 550 flow cell. The original methods were these. The immunoSEQ output contained only junctional sequences without quality scores, so filtering could not match that applied to full-length reads. Sequences were annotated with PyIR, a Python wrapper for IgBLAST v1.9, using IMGT germline references to assign V/J genes and CDR3. Reads were removed for weak V/J assignments (E-value above 1e-6), missing CDR3, stop codons, out-of-frame junctions, or ambiguous translated residues. A V3J clonotype was defined by an identical inferred V gene, J gene, and CDR3 amino acid sequence. To compute the percentage overlap between repertoires, the number of shared unique clonotypes was divided by the size of the smaller repertoire. Repertoire richness was assessed with RTK rarefaction, the Chao1 estimator, and Recon v2.1 estimates of unobserved clonotypes. Generation probabilities were computed with OLGA for all TCRbeta clonotypes obtained by the gDNA method from a handful of donors. TCRdb mirrors the immuneACCESS table, restricted to in-frame sequences. Some clones are absent from its copies; in checked studies, under half trace to an unresolved V gene, and the reason for the others is unknown. That table supplies the V and J calls and clone size; D and trimming were determined from the DNA. The sample includes 2.5 million or so clones, with approximately 90% observed a single time. 0.11% to 0.15% of the sample lies in the top ten.

Via the germline V gene (reference sequence), CDR1 is SGHNT and CDR2 YYREEE. Reading from cysteine to phenylalanine, the CDR3 counts 13 amino acids. The kept DNA is CDR3 alone, 39 bases in frame from the first base. V ends up 10 bases short and J 8 bases short, with an unmatched junction base count of 14. General findings and caveats noted by the study authors: Higher generation probabilities were observed for clonotypes shared by all four sorted-subset donors than for non-shared clonotypes. Across a handful of donors, around 5% of naive CD4, 3% to 4% of naive CD8, under 2.5% of memory CD4, and about 0.44% of memory CD8 clonotypes were shared. Sampling was restricted to blood, and TCR repertoires in tissue are likely to differ from TCR repertoires in blood. Even with the large sequencing depth, rarefaction of the sorted-subset datasets indicated that sequencing was incomplete. The genetic and exposure-history diversity represented was limited by the small number of donors. Pairwise subsampling led to the expectation that sequencing depth would affect the degree of clonotype sharing among donors. Estimated clonotype richness was generally larger for naive than for memory subsets.

The rearrangement combines TRBV5-4 with TRBJ1-2, with TRBD1 matching 7 junction bases. Sequencing was carried out using naive CD4+ T cells sorted from blood. The label giving this sample's cell subset or site can be read as: CD45RA+ positively selected. This TCR was sampled from a man aged 18 to 30 in good health. The nucleotides are TGTGCCGGACGACAGGGTAACGGATACGGCTACACCTTC. Translated, it gives CAGRQGNGYGYTF.